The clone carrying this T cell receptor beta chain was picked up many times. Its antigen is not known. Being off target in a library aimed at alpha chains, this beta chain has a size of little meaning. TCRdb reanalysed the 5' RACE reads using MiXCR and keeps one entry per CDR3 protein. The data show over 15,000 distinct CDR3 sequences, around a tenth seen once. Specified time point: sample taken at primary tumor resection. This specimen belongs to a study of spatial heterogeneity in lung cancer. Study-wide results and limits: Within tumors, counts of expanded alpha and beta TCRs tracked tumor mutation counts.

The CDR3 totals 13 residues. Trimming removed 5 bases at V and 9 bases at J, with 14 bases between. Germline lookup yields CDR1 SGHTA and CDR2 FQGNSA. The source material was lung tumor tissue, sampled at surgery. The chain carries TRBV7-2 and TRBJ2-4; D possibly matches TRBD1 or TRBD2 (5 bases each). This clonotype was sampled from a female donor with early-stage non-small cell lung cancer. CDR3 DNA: TGTGCCAGCAGCCTCCCCTCGGGGCGCATTCAGTACTTC. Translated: CASSLPSGRIQYF.